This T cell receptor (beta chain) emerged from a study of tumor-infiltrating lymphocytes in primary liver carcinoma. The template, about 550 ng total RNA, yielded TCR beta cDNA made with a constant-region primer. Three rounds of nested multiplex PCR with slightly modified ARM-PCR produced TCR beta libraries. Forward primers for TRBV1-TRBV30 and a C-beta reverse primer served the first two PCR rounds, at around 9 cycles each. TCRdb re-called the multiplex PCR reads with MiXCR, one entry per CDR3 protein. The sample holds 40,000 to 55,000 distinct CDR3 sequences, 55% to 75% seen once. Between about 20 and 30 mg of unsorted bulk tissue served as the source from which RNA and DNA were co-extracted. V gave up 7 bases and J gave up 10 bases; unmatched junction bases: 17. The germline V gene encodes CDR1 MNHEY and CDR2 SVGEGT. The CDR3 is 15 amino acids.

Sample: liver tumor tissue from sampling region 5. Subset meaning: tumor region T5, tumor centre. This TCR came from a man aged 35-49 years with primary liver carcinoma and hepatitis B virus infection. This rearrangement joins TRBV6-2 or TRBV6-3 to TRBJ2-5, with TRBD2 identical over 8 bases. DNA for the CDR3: TGTGCCAGCAATTCCGGGACTAGAGTAGTTCGTGGCCAGTACTTC. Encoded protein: CASNSGTRVVRGQYF.